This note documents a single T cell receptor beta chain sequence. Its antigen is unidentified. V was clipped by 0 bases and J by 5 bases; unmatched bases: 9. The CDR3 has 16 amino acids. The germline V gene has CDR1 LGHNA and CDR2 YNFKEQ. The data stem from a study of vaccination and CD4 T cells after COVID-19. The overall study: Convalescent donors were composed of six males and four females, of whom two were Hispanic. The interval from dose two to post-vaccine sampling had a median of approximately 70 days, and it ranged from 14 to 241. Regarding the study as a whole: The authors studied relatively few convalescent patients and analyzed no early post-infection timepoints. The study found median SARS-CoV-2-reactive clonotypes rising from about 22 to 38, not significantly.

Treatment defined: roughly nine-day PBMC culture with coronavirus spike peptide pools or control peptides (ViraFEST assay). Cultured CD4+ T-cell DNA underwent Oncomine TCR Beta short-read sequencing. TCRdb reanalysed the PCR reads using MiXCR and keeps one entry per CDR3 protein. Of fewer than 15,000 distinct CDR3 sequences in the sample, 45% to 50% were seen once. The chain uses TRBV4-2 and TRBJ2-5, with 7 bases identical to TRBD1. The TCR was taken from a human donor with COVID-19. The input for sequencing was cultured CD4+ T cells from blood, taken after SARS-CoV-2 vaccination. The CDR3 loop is CASSQEGGGSRETQYF. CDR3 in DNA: TGTGCCAGCAGCCAAGAAGGGGGCGGGTCGCGGGAGACCCAGTACTTC.